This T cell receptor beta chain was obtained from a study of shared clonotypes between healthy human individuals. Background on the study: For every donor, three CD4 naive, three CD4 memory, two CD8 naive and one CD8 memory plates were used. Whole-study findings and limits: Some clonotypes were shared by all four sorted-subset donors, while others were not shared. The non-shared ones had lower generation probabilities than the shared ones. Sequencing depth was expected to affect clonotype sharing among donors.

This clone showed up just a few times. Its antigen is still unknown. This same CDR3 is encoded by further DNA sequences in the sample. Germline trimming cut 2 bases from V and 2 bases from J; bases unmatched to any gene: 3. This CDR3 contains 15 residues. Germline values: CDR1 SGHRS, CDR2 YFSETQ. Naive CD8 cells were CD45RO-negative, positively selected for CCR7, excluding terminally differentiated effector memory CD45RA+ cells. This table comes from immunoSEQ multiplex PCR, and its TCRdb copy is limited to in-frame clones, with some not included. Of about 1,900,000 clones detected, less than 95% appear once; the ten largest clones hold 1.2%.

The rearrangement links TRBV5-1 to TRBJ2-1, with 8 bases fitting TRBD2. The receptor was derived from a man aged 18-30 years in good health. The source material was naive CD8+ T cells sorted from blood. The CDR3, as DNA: TGCGCCAGCAGCTTAGGCGGGGGGACCTACAATGAGCAGTTCTTC. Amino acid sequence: CASSLGGGTYNEQFF.